The present T cell receptor (beta chain) was sequenced within a study of shared clonotypes between healthy human individuals (dated by TCRdb to between 2020 and 2021). In the study overall: The cohort comprised a couple of women and three men aged 18 to 49 years. For each donor, three plates each were used for CD4 naive and CD4 memory, two plates were used for CD8 naive, and one plate was used for CD8 memory. To estimate repertoire size and how much clonotype sharing occurs between individuals, the study deeply sequenced the blood TCR repertoires of 5 or 6 healthy adults. Libraries were prepared and TCR repertoires were sequenced by different laboratories using diverse techniques, in order to increase sequencing depth and limit assay-specific biases. Leukapheresis yielded between about 0.8 and 8.9 billion PBMCs per donor.

Using the deep immunoSEQ assay, multiplex PCR amplified TCR CDR3 regions from genomic DNA. Extracted genomic DNA from each cell subset was spread evenly across all wells of several immunoSEQ 96-well plates, with each plate serving as a replicate. For sorted subsets, each replicate PCR was loaded with around 220 ng genomic DNA, equivalent to about 30,000 T cell genomes. Purified libraries were measured with a Qubit 3.0 fluorometer, size-checked on a Bioanalyzer 2100, and measured again with the KAPA Library Quantification kit. Every immunoSEQ 96-well plate was sequenced on a dedicated single-read 150-cycle Illumina NextSeq 550 flow cell. From the authors' description of their analysis: Because only junctional sequences without quality scores were contained in the immunoSEQ output, filtering matching that applied to full-length reads could not be performed. To assign V/J genes and CDR3, sequences were annotated against IMGT germline references using PyIR, a Python wrapper for IgBLAST v1.9. Any read was removed if the V/J assignment was weak (E-value above 1e-6), the CDR3 was missing, or the read contained stop codons, out-of-frame junctions, or ambiguous translated residues. V3J clonotypes were defined by identical inferred V gene, J gene, and CDR3 amino acid sequence. The percentage overlap between two repertoires was calculated by dividing the number of shared unique clonotypes by the size of the smaller repertoire. Repertoire richness was assessed with RTK rarefaction, the Chao1 estimator, and Recon v2.1 estimates of unobserved clonotypes. Generation probabilities were computed with OLGA for all TCRbeta clonotypes obtained by the gDNA method from several donors. Drawn from immuneACCESS, this table holds only the in-frame rearrangements with V and J called that TCRdb kept. Clones are partly lost; checked studies trace under half to an unresolved V gene and leave the rest unexplained. From that table come the V and J calls and clone size; the DNA was used to work out D and trimming. Within this sample are some 2,000,000 clones, with roughly 95% of them counted one time only. The ten largest clones capture 1.1% of the sample.

CD8 naive samples consisted of CD45RO-negative cells that were positively selected for CCR7, yielding a CD45RA+CCR7+ population without TemRA cells. The donors were healthy, HIV-negative adults who had no recently reported acute infections or vaccinations. All donors were Caucasian adults living in Nashville, Tennessee, USA. After blood collection by leukapheresis, PBMCs were isolated using Ficoll-Histopaque density gradient centrifugation and then cryopreserved in the vapor phase of liquid nitrogen. Analytical flow cytometry was used to check the purity and quantity of each magnetically sorted T cell population. From each sorted fraction, genomic DNA was isolated and quantified by UV absorbance on a Nanodrop 2000c. The CDR3 holds 16 amino acids from the cysteine to the phenylalanine. This entry keeps only the CDR3 DNA: 48 bases, framed from base 1. V and J are truncated by 5 bases and 0 bases respectively, leaving an intervening sequence of 18 bases. CDR1 and CDR2, looked up from the germline V gene (reference sequence), are GTSNPN and SVGIG.

On this clone itself: This receptor's antigen is unknown. Per-nucleotide qualities are absent, and no much larger clonotype sits a single base away.

Broad study findings and their caveats: Rarefaction of sorted-subset datasets indicated incomplete sequencing despite the large sequencing depth. Based on pairwise subsampling, the degree of clonotype sharing among donors was expected to be affected by sequencing depth. Sampling was limited to blood, and TCR repertoires in tissue likely differ from TCR repertoires in blood. Estimated clonotype richness was generally larger for naive than for memory subsets. Higher generation probabilities were observed for clonotypes shared by all four sorted-subset donors than for non-shared clonotypes. The small number of donors limited the genetic and exposure-history diversity represented. Roughly 5.2% of naive CD4, 3.5% of naive CD8, approximately 2% of memory CD4, and 0.35% to 0.5% of memory CD8 clonotypes were shared across several donors.

The chain links TRBV30 with TRBJ2-3; the D gene is possibly TRBD2, with 5 bases matching. The sequence derives from a man aged 18-30 years in good health. The source material was naive CD8+ T cells sorted from blood. This specimen's cell subset or site label, interpreted: CD45RA+CCR7+. The CDR3 protein sequence reads: CAWVNQDTGSTDTQYF. The DNA sequence follows: TGTGCCTGGGTAAACCAAGATACGGGGAGCACAGATACGCAGTATTTT.